Below, 16 T cell receptor beta chains from the same sample are listed, as sequenced in a study of monozygotic twins with cystic fibrosis. TCRdb's table, derived via immunoSEQ multiplex PCR, lists solely in-frame clones and lacks some. The sample lists about 29,000 clones; around 81% were seen once. The sequencing input was blood. Receptor source: a girl aged 2-10 years with cystic fibrosis.

This chain joins TRBV18 and TRBJ1-3; D is uncertain. V was cut by 1 base and J by 0 bases, with 7 bases left in between. Germline lookup yields CDR1 KGHSH and CDR2 LQKENI. The CDR3 loop spans 15 amino acids. The CDR3: CASSPRRNSGNTIYF. The DNA of the CDR3 is TGTGCCAGCTCACCACGACGGAACTCTGGAAACACCATATATTTT.

The V call is TRBV10-3, the J call TRBJ1-2; no definite D call. Trimming took off 5 bases at V and 2 bases at J, with 15 bases between the two ends. This CDR3 has 15 residues. Per the germline V gene, CDR1 is ENHRY and CDR2 is SYGVKD. The CDR3 coding sequence is TGTGCCATCAGTCGTGCTCTTCCAGAGAACTATGGCTACACCTTC. As protein: CAISRALPENYGYTF.

This clone occurred once. This rearrangement joins TRBV2 to TRBJ1-5; D unclear. In germline, CDR1 is SNHLY, CDR2 FYNNEI. The CDR3 sequence is 14 residues long. The germline V and J ends were trimmed by 4 bases and 6 bases, with 13 bases remaining between them. The CDR3 DNA is TGTGCCAGCAGTGTCAATTATTCGGGTCAGCCCCAGCATTTT. It translates to CASSVNYSGQPQHF.

The gene calls are TRBV5-1 and TRBJ2-5; D may match TRBD1 or TRBD2 (5 bases each). Germline lookup yields CDR1 SGHRS and CDR2 YFSETQ. V was clipped by 0 bases and J by 2 bases, with 11 bases between them. The CDR3 has 15 residues. CDR3 in amino acids: CASSLARGSQETQYF. Here the CDR3 DNA reads TGCGCCAGCAGCTTGGCGAGGGGCAGTCAAGAGACCCAGTACTTC. Based on the CDR3 plus reference TRBV5-1 and TRBJ2-5, the full variable domain is KAGVTQTPRYLIKTRGQQVTLSCSPISGHRSVSWYQQTPGQGLQFLFEYFSETQRNKGNFPGRFSGRQFSNSRSEMNVSTLELGDSALYLCASSLARGSQETQYFGPGTRLLVL.

The rearrangement links TRBV27 to TRBJ2-7, with D perhaps TRBD1 (6 bases). The length of the CDR3 is 14 residues. Germline CDR1 and CDR2: MNHEY and SMNVEV (reference sequence). Deletions cut 5 bases from V and 2 bases from J, with 13 bases between. The CDR3 is CASSDWDTPYEQYF. In DNA form, the CDR3 reads TGTGCCAGCAGTGATTGGGACACCCCCTACGAGCAGTACTTC.

V gene TRBV27 combines with J gene TRBJ1-1; maybe TRBD1 (6 bases). Germline CDR1 reads MNHEY; CDR2 reads SMNVEV (reference sequence). V gave up 1 base and J gave up 5 bases, with 14 bases separating them. This CDR3 spans 15 amino acids. The CDR3 region has the DNA TGTGCCAGCAGTTTATTTGGGGGGGCGAGAACTGAAGCTTTCTTT. It translates to CASSLFGGARTEAFF.

The chain recombines TRBV19 with TRBJ1-5; 7 positions match TRBD1. Trimming removed 5 bases from V and 4 bases from J; junction bases left unmatched: 11. This CDR3 contains 16 residues. The germline CDR1 and CDR2 sequences are LNHDA and SQIVND (reference sequence). The CDR3 sequence is CASSEHPDRRNQPQHF. The CDR3 DNA sequence: TGTGCCAGTAGTGAGCATCCGGACAGGCGGAATCAGCCCCAGCATTTT.

The chain employs TRBV4-1 and TRBJ1-2; D is ambiguous. The germline V gene encodes CDR1 MGHRA and CDR2 YSYEKL. Trimming cost V 1 base and J 4 bases, with 13 bases left between them. The CDR3 contains 15 residues. The CDR3 nucleotides are TGCGCCAGCAGCCAAGTAACGGGGTCGGTCTATGGCTACACCTTC. Amino acid sequence: CASSQVTGSVYGYTF.

V is TRBV7-2 and J is TRBJ1-1; D not certain. V shed 1 base and J shed 1 base, with 7 bases lying between them. The CDR3 loop spans 14 amino acids. From germline, CDR1 is SGHTA and CDR2 FQGNSA. The CDR3, as DNA: TGTGCCAGCAGCTTAGTCGCACAGAACACTGAAGCTTTCTTT. Its translation: CASSLVAQNTEAFF.

The J gene is TRBJ1-1, the V gene TRBV2; 9 bases align to TRBD1. This CDR3 spans 16 amino acids. Germline CDR1 reads SNHLY; CDR2 reads FYNNEI. The V gene end was trimmed by 6 bases and the J gene end by 1 base; junction bases not matched to a gene: 9. DNA of the CDR3: TGTGCCAGCAGGGGACAGGGATTGATTCGGAACACTGAAGCTTTCTTT. It codes for CASRGQGLIRNTEAFF.

The gene calls are TRBV9 and TRBJ1-4; weak D call: TRBD1 (5 bases). Germline-derived CDR1 and CDR2 are SGDLS and YYNGEE. Trimming removed 3 bases from V and 5 bases from J, with 14 bases in between. This CDR3 spans 15 amino acids. The CDR3 loop reads CASSASGQNNEKLFF. The CDR3 DNA reads as TGTGCCAGCAGCGCCTCGGGGCAGAACAATGAAAAACTGTTTTTT.

This clone was seen a few times. The chain carries TRBV6-5 and TRBJ2-7; 9 bases are a match to TRBD2. After removal of 5 bases from V and 2 bases from J, the junction contained 7 bases not matched to a gene. Germline-derived CDR1 and CDR2 are MNHEY and SVGAGI. The CDR3 covers 15 residues. The CDR3 spells CASSPDSGRAYEQYF. The CDR3 DNA reads as TGTGCCAGCAGTCCCGATAGCGGGAGAGCCTACGAGCAGTACTTC.

This clone appeared a single time. The chain employs TRBV15 and TRBJ2-7, with D perhaps TRBD1 or TRBD2 (5 bases each). The ends were cut back, 0 bases at V and 4 bases at J, with 16 bases in the middle. Germline V gene lookup returns CDR1 LNHNV and CDR2 YYDKDF (reference sequence). This CDR3 region has 16 residues. The CDR3 region is CATSRDRGLKGYEQYF. CDR3 in DNA: TGTGCCACCAGCAGAGATCGGGGCTTGAAGGGGTACGAGCAGTACTTC. The whole variable domain, remainder taken from reference TRBV15 and TRBJ2-7, is DAMVIQNPRYQVTQFGKPVTLSCSQTLNHNVMYWYQQKSSQAPKLLFHYYDKDFNNEADTPDNFQSRRPNTSFCFLDIRSPGLGDTAMYLCATSRDRGLKGYEQYFGPGTRLTVT.

The gene calls are TRBV6-1 and TRBJ1-1; perhaps TRBD1 as D (5 bases). Germline assignment: CDR1 MNHNS and CDR2 SASEGT. Trimming left V 7 bases short and J 11 bases short, with 17 bases between. The CDR3 extends over 12 amino acids. CDR3 region: CASIVSRGRAFF. CDR3 in DNA: TGTGCCAGCATTGTAAGCCGGGGACGTGCTTTCTTT.

The chain recombines TRBV20-1 with TRBJ1-1; the D is unclear. Trimming stripped 6 bases from V and 7 bases from J, with 9 bases between. CDR3 length equals 10 residues. Germline V gene lookup returns CDR1 DFQATT and CDR2 SNEGSKA (reference sequence). This CDR3 reads CSAVLIEAFF. The CDR3 DNA is TGCAGTGCCGTTCTTATTGAAGCTTTCTTT.

This clone occurred a few times. The rearrangement joins TRBV11-2 to TRBJ1-1, with 9 bases fitting TRBD1. CDR3 size: 16 residues. Germline CDR1 is SGHAT and CDR2 is FQNNGV. The V gene end was trimmed by 5 bases and the J gene end by 5 bases; junction bases not matched to a gene: 12. CDR3 region: CASSHSAGTGRTEAFF. DNA for the CDR3: TGTGCCAGCAGCCATAGCGCCGGGACAGGGCGGACTGAAGCTTTCTTT.